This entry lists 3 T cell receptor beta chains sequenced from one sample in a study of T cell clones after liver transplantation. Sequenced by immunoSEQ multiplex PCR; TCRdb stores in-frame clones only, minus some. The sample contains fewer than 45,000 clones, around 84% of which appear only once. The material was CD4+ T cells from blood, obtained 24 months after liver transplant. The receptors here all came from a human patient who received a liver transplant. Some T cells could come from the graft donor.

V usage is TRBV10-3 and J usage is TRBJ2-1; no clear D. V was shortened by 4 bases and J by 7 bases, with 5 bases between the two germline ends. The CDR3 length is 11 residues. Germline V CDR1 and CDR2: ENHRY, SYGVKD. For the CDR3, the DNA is TGTGCCATCAGTGCCCTGAATGAGCAGTTCTTC. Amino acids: CAISALNEQFF.

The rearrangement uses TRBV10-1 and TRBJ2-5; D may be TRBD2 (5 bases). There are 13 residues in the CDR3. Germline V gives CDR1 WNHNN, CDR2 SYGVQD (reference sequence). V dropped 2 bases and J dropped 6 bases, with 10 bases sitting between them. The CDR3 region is CASSERGLKTQYF. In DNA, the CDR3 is TGCGCCAGCAGTGAGCGGGGATTGAAGACCCAGTACTTC.

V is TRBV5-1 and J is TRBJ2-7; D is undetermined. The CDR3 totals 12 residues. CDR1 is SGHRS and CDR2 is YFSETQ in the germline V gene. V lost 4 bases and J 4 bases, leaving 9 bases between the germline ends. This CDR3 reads CASSSLGYEQYF. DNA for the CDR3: TGCGCCAGCAGCAGCCTCGGGTACGAGCAGTACTTC.